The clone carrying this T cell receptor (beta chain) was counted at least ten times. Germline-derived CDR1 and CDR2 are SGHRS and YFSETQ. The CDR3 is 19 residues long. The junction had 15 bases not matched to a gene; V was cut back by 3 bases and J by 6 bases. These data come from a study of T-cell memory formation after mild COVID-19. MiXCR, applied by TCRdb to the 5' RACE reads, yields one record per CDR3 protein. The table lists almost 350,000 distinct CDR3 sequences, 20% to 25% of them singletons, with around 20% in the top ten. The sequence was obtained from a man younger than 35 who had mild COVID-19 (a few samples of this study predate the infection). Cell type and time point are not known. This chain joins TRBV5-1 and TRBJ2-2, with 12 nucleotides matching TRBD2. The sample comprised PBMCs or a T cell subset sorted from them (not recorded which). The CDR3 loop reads CASSSELAGGLGSAGELFF. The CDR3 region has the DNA TGCGCCAGCAGCTCGGAACTAGCGGGGGGACTTGGATCCGCCGGGGAGCTGTTTTTT.